This entry concerns a single T cell receptor (beta chain). The target antigen is unknown. Sequencing was performed with immunoSEQ multiplex PCR; in TCRdb, only in-frame clones are kept and a portion is missing. The table has roughly 86,000 clones, approximately 90% seen once. V was cut by 5 bases and J by 4 bases, with 13 bases left in between. The CDR3 totals 14 residues. Germline V CDR1 and CDR2: SGHNT, YENEEA. This specimen comes from a study of OX40 agonist ivuxolimab in advanced cancers. Broader study findings: On average, a greater number of expanded clones characterised CD8+ T cells relative to CD4+.

Cycle 7 day 1, cycle 4 day 1, and baseline were the timepoints at which blood was sampled. Sequenced material: CD4+ or CD8+ T cells sorted from blood, taken in a trial of the OX40 agonist ivuxolimab. This sequence joins TRBV11-3 and TRBJ2-3, with D tentatively TRBD1 (6 bases). This receptor was obtained from an adult with an advanced solid tumor such as melanoma, head and neck, liver or kidney cancer. The CDR3 region is CASSKQGVADTQYF. The CDR3 DNA reads as TGTGCCAGCAGCAAACAGGGTGTTGCAGATACGCAGTATTTT.